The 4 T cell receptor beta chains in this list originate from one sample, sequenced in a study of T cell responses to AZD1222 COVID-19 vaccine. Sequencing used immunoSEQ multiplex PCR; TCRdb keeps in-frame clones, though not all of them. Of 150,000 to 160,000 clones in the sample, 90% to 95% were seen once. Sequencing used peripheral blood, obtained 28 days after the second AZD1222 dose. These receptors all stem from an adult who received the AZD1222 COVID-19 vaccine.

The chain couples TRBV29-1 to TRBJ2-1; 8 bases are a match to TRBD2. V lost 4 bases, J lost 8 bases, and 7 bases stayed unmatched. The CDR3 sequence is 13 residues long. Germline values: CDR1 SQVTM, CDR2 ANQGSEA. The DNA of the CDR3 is TGCAGCGTTGCGGGGGGGCTGTCCGATGAGCAGTTCTTC. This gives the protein CSVAGGLSDEQFF.

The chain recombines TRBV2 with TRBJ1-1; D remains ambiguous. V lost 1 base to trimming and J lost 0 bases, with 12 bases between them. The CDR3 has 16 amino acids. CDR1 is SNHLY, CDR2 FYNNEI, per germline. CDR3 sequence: CASSEGEGGMNTEAFF. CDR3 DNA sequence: TGTGCCAGCAGTGAAGGAGAAGGTGGGATGAACACTGAAGCTTTCTTT.

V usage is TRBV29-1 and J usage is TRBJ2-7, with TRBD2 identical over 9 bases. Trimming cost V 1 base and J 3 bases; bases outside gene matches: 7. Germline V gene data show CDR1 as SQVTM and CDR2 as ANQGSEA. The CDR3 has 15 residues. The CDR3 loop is CSVEVLAGRNYEQYF. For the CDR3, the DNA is TGCAGCGTTGAAGTCCTAGCGGGGAGAAACTACGAGCAGTACTTC.

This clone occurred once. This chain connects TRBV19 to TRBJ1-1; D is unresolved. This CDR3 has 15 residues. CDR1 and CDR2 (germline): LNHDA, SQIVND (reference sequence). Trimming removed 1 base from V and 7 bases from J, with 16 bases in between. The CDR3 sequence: CASSIAAPGEDEAFF. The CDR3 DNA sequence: TGTGCCAGTAGTATAGCCGCGCCCGGCGAGGATGAAGCTTTCTTT. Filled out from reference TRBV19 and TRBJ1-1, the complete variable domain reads DGGITQSPKYLFRKEGQNVTLSCEQNLNHDAMYWYRQDPGQGLRLIYYSQIVNDFQKGDIAEGYSVSREKKESFPLTVTSAQKNPTAFYLCASSIAAPGEDEAFFGQGTRLTVV.